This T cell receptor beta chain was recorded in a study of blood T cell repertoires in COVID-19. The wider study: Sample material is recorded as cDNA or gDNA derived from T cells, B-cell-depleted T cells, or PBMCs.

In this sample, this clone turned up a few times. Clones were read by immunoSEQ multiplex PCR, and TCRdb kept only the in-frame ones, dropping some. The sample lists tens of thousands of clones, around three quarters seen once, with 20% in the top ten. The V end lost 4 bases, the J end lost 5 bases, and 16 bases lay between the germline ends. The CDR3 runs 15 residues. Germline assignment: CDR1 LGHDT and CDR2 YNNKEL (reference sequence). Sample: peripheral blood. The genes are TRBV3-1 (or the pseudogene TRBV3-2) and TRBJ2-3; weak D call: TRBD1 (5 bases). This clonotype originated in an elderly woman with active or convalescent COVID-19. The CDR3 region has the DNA TGTGCCAGCAGCCCCCATGGGGCTCAAAGAGATACGCAGTATTTT. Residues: CASSPHGAQRDTQYF.